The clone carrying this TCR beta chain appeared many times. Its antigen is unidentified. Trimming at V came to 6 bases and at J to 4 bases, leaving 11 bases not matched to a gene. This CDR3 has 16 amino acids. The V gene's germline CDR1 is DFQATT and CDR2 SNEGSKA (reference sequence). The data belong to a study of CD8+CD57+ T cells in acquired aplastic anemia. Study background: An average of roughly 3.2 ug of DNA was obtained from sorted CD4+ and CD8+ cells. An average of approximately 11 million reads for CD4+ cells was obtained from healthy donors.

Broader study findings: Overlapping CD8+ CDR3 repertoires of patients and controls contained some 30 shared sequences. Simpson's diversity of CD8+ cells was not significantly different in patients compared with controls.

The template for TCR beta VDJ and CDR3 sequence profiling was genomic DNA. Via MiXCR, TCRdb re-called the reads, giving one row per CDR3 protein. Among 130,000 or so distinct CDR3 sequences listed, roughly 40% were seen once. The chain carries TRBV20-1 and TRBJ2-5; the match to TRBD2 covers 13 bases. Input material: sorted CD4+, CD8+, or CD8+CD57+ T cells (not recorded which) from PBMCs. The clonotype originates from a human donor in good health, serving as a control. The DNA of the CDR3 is TGCAGTGCCCCACCCTTAAGACTAGCGGGGGGAGAGACCCAGTACTTC. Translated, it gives CSAPPLRLAGGETQYF.